By its share, the clone carrying this TCR beta chain is medium-sized. Assay used: immunoSEQ multiplex PCR; TCRdb lists only in-frame clones, some missing. The table lists about 36,000 clones, around 92% of them singletons, with 1.2% in the top ten. This entry is derived from a study of T cell changes during pregnancy in multiple sclerosis. CDR1 is MRHNA, CDR2 SNTAGT, per germline. Trimming shortened V by 6 bases and J by 0 bases, and 7 bases separated the two germline ends. The CDR3 has 13 residues. This TCR was recovered from a female donor with multiple sclerosis, enrolled in a pregnancy study. The chain joins TRBV6-4 to TRBJ2-3; D is undetermined. The material sequenced was PBMCs (not recorded whether the cells were cultured). CDR3 amino acids: CASSKSSTDTQYF. The CDR3 DNA reads TGTGCCAGCAGCAAATCTAGCACAGATACGCAGTATTTT.